A single sample is the source of the 9 T cell receptor beta chains below, sequenced in a study of blood T cell repertoires in COVID-19. Generated by immunoSEQ multiplex PCR, the TCRdb table keeps only in-frame clones and is missing some. Among fewer than 350,000 clones listed, roughly 90% were seen once. Sample: PBMCs or T cells enriched from blood (not recorded which). The receptors come from a woman between 25 and 40 years old who had been exposed to COVID-19.

A few counts support this clone. The rearrangement links TRBV29-1 to TRBJ1-1; 9 bases agree with TRBD1. The CDR3 loop spans 15 amino acids. CDR1 is SQVTM and CDR2 is ANQGSEA in the germline V gene. The V segment lost 6 bases and the J segment 1 base; nucleotides outside the gene matches: 9. CDR3 sequence: CSVGQGPWQNTEAFF. The DNA for the CDR3 is TGCAGCGTAGGACAGGGGCCCTGGCAGAACACTGAAGCTTTCTTT.

The CDR3 is CASSPPGGNTDTQYF. The CDR3 DNA is TGTGCCAGCTCACCACCGGGGGGGAACACAGATACGCAGTATTTT. This chain uses TRBV18 with TRBJ2-3; 7 bases map to TRBD2. The J segment lost 2 bases and the V segment lost 0 bases, leaving 2 bases of the junction unmatched. The CDR3 has 15 residues. Germline CDR1 KGHSH, CDR2 LQKENI.

V gene TRBV7-9 combines with J gene TRBJ2-2; 10 bases agree with TRBD1. CDR3 length: 17 amino acids. The germline V gene has CDR1 SEHNR and CDR2 FQNEAQ (reference sequence). The V gene end was trimmed by 4 bases and the J gene end by 4 bases; junction bases not matched to a gene: 9. CDR3 in DNA: TGTGCCAGCAGCTCCCGGCCGGGACAGGGGCCCACCGGGGAGCTGTTTTTT. This codes for CASSSRPGQGPTGELFF.

V is TRBV6-5 and J is TRBJ2-7, with TRBD1 matching over 9 bases. This CDR3 has 15 residues. J gave up 4 bases and V 2 bases, and 6 bases lay outside the gene matches. Looked up from germline, CDR1 is MNHEY and CDR2 is SVGAGI. The CDR3 nucleotides read TGTGCCAGCAGTTACAAGACAGGGGGAAAGTACGAGCAGTACTTC. This codes for CASSYKTGGKYEQYF.

About this clone itself: Other DNA sequences in the sample encode the same CDR3. The CDR3 sequence is CASSLLGGYNEQFF. The CDR3 DNA is TGTGCCAGCAGTTTACTCGGGGGTTACAATGAGCAGTTCTTC. The chain recombines TRBV27 with TRBJ2-1, with a tentative D call TRBD2 (6 bases). This CDR3 has 14 residues. Germline CDR1 MNHEY, CDR2 SMNVEV (reference sequence). Trimming removed 2 bases at V and 4 bases at J, with 9 bases between.

This chain uses TRBV27 with TRBJ2-7; 8 positions match TRBD2. CDR3 length: 13 residues. From germline, CDR1 is MNHEY and CDR2 SMNVEV (reference sequence). V was pared by 8 bases and J by 5 bases, with 8 bases of the junction left unmatched. The CDR3 reads CASEAGVIDEQYF. DNA for the CDR3: TGTGCCAGCGAAGCGGGAGTGATCGACGAGCAGTACTTC.

The chain couples TRBV19 to TRBJ2-3; D is possibly TRBD1 (5 bases). The germline gives CDR1 LNHDA, CDR2 SQIVND (reference sequence). Trimming stripped 7 bases from V and 2 bases from J, with 10 bases between. This CDR3 has 13 amino acids. As DNA, the CDR3 is TGTGCCAGTAACCAGGGAAACACAGATACGCAGTATTTT. Translation: CASNQGNTDTQYF.

The chain links TRBV28 to TRBJ1-1; 9 bases line up with TRBD1. V gave up 6 bases and J gave up 7 bases; unmatched junction bases: 9. This CDR3 contains 14 residues. Germline V CDR1 and CDR2: MDHEN, SYDVKM. This chain's CDR3 is CASRHPGQGFEAFF. In nucleotides, the CDR3 is TGTGCCAGCAGACATCCGGGACAGGGTTTTGAAGCTTTCTTT.

The chain employs TRBV30 and TRBJ2-3; a weak D match, TRBD2 (6 bases). Germline assignment: CDR1 GTSNPN and CDR2 SVGIG (reference sequence). This CDR3 contains 13 residues. The V gene lost 0 bases and the J gene lost 5 bases, with 9 bases spanning the gap. The CDR3 nucleotides read TGTGCCTGGAGTGTACTGGGGGGAGATACGCAGTATTTT. Translating gives CAWSVLGGDTQYF.